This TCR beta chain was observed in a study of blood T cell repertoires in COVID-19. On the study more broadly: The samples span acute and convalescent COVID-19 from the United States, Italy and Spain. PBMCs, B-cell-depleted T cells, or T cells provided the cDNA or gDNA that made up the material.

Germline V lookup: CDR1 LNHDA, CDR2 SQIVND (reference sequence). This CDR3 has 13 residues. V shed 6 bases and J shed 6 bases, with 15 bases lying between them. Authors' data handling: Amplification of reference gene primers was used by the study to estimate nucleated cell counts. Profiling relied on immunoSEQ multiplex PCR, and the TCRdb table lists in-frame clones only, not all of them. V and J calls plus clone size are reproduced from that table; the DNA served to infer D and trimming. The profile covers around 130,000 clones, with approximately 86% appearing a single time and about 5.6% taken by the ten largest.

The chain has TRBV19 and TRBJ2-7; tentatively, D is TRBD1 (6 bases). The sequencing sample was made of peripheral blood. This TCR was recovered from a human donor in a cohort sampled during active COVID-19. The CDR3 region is CASSPGLGAEQYF. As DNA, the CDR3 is TGTGCCAGTAGCCCGGGTCTGGGGGCCGAGCAGTACTTC. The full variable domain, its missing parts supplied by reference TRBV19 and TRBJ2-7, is DGGITQSPKYLFRKEGQNVTLSCEQNLNHDAMYWYRQDPGQGLRLIYYSQIVNDFQKGDIAEGYSVSREKKESFPLTVTSAQKNPTAFYLCASSPGLGAEQYFGPGTRLTVT.